Below, 22 T cell receptor beta chains from the same sample are listed, as sequenced in a study of T cells in Graves' hyperthyroidism and ophthalmopathy. RNA transcripts were the template for amplifying TCR beta CDR3 regions. During a first-round RT-PCR of the TCR CDR3, the HTBI primer set was used. TCRdb called the multiplex PCR reads again in MiXCR, with one record for every CDR3 protein. The table has over 700,000 distinct CDR3 sequences, just over 35% seen once. Source material: blood. The receptors here all came from a woman aged 35 to 49 with Graves' hyperthyroidism.

This clonotype was counted a single time. The V and J genes are TRBV25-1 and TRBJ1-1, with D perhaps TRBD1 (6 bases). V was trimmed by 10 bases and J by 8 bases, leaving 17 bases between them. The germline V gene has CDR1 MGHDK and CDR2 SYGVNS. This CDR3 has 12 amino acids. The CDR3 coding sequence is TGTGCCACCCACCGGGGGGCACACGAAGCTTTCTTT. Translating gives CATHRGAHEAFF.

This clonotype was seen at least ten times. The junction departs from germline at one end; a sequencing error may be responsible. The chain joins TRBV2 to TRBJ1-2; D gene ambiguous. The CDR3 consists of 12 residues. From germline, CDR1 is SNHLY and CDR2 FYNNEI. The CDR3 reads CASSEQASGHTF. In nucleotides, the CDR3 is TGTGCCAGCAGTGAGCAAGCGTCTGGCCACACCTTC. The full variable domain, rest sourced from reference TRBV2 and TRBJ1-2, is EPEVTQTPSHQVTQMGQEVILRCVPISNHLYFYWYRQILGQKVEFLVSFYNNEISEKSEIFDDQFSVERPDGSNFTLKIRSTKLEDSAMYFCASSEQASGHTFGSGTRLTVV.

This chain uses TRBV5-8 with TRBJ1-2; 10 positions agree with TRBD1. This CDR3 is 14 amino acids long. V dropped 4 bases and J dropped 9; count of bases not matched to a gene: 9. Germline V lookup: CDR1 SGHTS, CDR2 YDEGEE. CDR3 sequence reads: CASSQTGQGMSYTF. In DNA, the CDR3 is TGTGCCAGCAGCCAAACGGGACAGGGGATGAGCTACACCTTC.

As to this clonotype: A read error is likely, as this CDR3 ends without the conserved phenylalanine or tryptophan. No DNA is shown, since the ends of the CDR3 on it are uncertain; the CDR3 is the one TCRdb lists. Here the CDR3 reads CASSPGTRV. The chain recombines TRBV7-3 with TRBJ1-1. The CDR3 totals 9 residues, both ends included. CDR1 is SGHTA, CDR2 FQGTGA, per germline.

The genes are TRBV7-2 and TRBJ1-1; 7 bases map to TRBD1. CDR3 size: 16 residues. V shed 5 bases and J 2 bases; nucleotides not matched to a gene: 11. Germline V gene data show CDR1 as SGHTA and CDR2 as FQGNSA. The CDR3 region has the DNA TGTGCCAGCAGCCCTAGACCCGGGACAGCCAACACTGAAGCTTTCTTT. Its translation is CASSPRPGTANTEAFF. Variable domain in full (rest from reference TRBV7-2 and TRBJ1-1): GAGVSQSPSNKVTEKGKDVELRCDPISGHTALYWYRQSLGQGLEFLIYFQGNSAPDKSGLPSDRFSAERTGGSVSTLTIQRTQQEDSAVYLCASSPRPGTANTEAFFGQGTRLTVV.

This clonotype was detected many times. The chain carries TRBV7-3 and TRBJ1-2; TRBD1 aligns across 8 bases. Trimming at V came to 4 bases and at J to 4 bases, leaving 8 bases not matched to a gene. CDR1 is SGHTA and CDR2 is FQGTGA in the germline V gene. CDR3 size: 15 residues. CDR3 coding DNA: TGTGCCAGCAGCTCAGGCCCGGGACAGGCCTATGGCTACACCTTC. This encodes CASSSGPGQAYGYTF.

The sample holds one count of this clonotype. The chain recombines TRBV2 with TRBJ1-1; D may be TRBD1 (5 bases). There are 15 residues in the CDR3. CDR1 and CDR2 (germline): SNHLY, FYNNEI. V gave up 5 bases and J gave up 5 bases, with 18 bases separating them. The CDR3 spells CASSYGPGSGTEAFF. In nucleotides, the CDR3 is TGTGCCAGCAGTTACGGGCCAGGTTCAGGGACTGAAGCTTTCTTT.

This clonotype has only a few counts. The chain has TRBV6-6 and TRBJ2-7, with 7 bases that match TRBD1. The V gene end was trimmed by 8 bases and the J gene end by 7 bases; junction bases not matched to a gene: 8. Germline V gene sequence: CDR1 MNHNY, CDR2 SVGAGI (reference sequence). The CDR3 extends over 12 amino acids. The CDR3 DNA is TGTGCCAGCGGGACAGCACCTATTGAGCAGTACTTC. This encodes CASGTAPIEQYF.

This clonotype was found many times. The rearrangement joins TRBV7-2 to TRBJ2-5, with D unclear. Germline V lookup: CDR1 SGHTA, CDR2 FQGNSA. The CDR3 extends over 14 amino acids. V lost 2 bases to trimming and J lost 4 bases, with 11 bases between them. The CDR3 DNA reads as TGTGCCAGCAGCTTACGAACAGTAGGAGAGACCCAGTACTTC. This sequence encodes CASSLRTVGETQYF.

On this clonotype itself: This may stem from a read error, because a much larger clone lies one nucleotide away. The missing conserved phenylalanine or tryptophan at the end of this CDR3 makes a read error likely. CDR3 sequence: CASSLTDRDPAFS. The CDR3 DNA sequence: TGTGCCAGCAGCTTAACGGACAGAGATCCCGCTTTCTCT. The V call is TRBV7-2, the J call TRBJ1-1; tentatively, D is TRBD1 (6 bases). Trimming removed 2 bases at V and 11 bases at J, with 15 bases between. In germline, CDR1 is SGHTA, CDR2 FQGNSA. CDR3 length equals 13 residues.

This clonotype was observed many times. The chain combines TRBV25-1 with TRBJ2-5; D gene ambiguous. The CDR3 covers 12 residues. Germline V lookup: CDR1 MGHDK, CDR2 SYGVNS. The V and J ends lost 6 bases and 1 base respectively, with 6 bases between them. The CDR3 DNA reads TGTGCCAGCAGGGGTCCCCAAGAGACCCAGTACTTC. Its translation: CASRGPQETQYF.

The chain recombines TRBV7-3 with TRBJ2-5; D gene ambiguous. Germline V gives CDR1 SGHTA, CDR2 FQGTGA. The V gene lost 5 bases and the J gene lost 5 bases, with 18 bases spanning the gap. This CDR3 region has 15 residues. The CDR3 DNA follows: TGTGCCAGCAGCCTTGACCAGGCGACGCGGGAGACCCAGTACTTC. Its protein is CASSLDQATRETQYF.

The rearrangement links TRBV20-1 to TRBJ1-2, with 7 bases matching TRBD1. V was pared by 3 bases and J by 8 bases, with 9 bases of the junction left unmatched. The germline gives CDR1 DFQATT, CDR2 SNEGSKA (reference sequence). The CDR3 runs 13 residues. CDR3 sequence reads: CSARADRDIGYTF. The CDR3, as DNA: TGCAGTGCTAGGGCCGACAGGGATATCGGCTACACCTTC.

This chain joins TRBV7-9 and TRBJ2-7, with 10 nucleotides matching TRBD1. Trimming took 5 bases from V and 5 from J; bases not matched to a gene: 6. The CDR3 consists of 14 residues. Germline CDR1 is SEHNR and CDR2 is FQNEAQ (reference sequence). The CDR3 is CASSHRDRGNEQYF. CDR3 in DNA: TGTGCCAGCAGCCACCGGGACAGGGGCAACGAGCAGTACTTC.

This clonotype was observed at least ten times. The chain links TRBV29-1 to TRBJ2-7; 8 bases line up with TRBD2. The CDR3 is 13 residues long. Per the germline V gene, CDR1 is SQVTM and CDR2 is ANQGSEA. J lost 2 bases, V lost 4 bases, and 4 bases had no gene match. CDR3 DNA sequence: TGCAGCGTTGTACCGGGAGGGACCTACGAGCAGTACTTC. Encoded protein: CSVVPGGTYEQYF.

Ten or more counts support this clonotype. V is TRBV15 and J is TRBJ1-6; 8 nucleotides agree with TRBD1. V lost 0 bases and J lost 10; bases outside the gene matches: 5. CDR3 size: 15 residues. Germline CDR1 and CDR2: LNHNV and YYDKDF (reference sequence). The CDR3 sequence: CATSRDPGGGSPLHF. The CDR3 coding sequence is TGTGCCACCAGCAGAGATCCAGGGGGCGGGTCACCCCTCCACTTT.

With respect to this clonotype: A much bigger clone sits one base away, suggesting this may be a read error. The chain recombines TRBV25-1 with TRBJ1-6; 8 nucleotides agree with TRBD1. J gave up 6 bases and V 3 bases, and 1 base lay outside the gene matches. Germline V gene data show CDR1 as MGHDK and CDR2 as SYGVNS. This CDR3 is built from 14 residues. CDR3 sequence (DNA): TGTGCCAGCAGTGACGACAGGGGTAATTCACCCCTCCACTTT. Its protein is CASSDDRGNSPLHF.

The chain recombines TRBV10-3 with TRBJ2-7; no reliable D call. Trimming stripped 7 bases from V and 6 bases from J, with 7 bases between. This CDR3 region has 10 residues. Germline V gene sequence: CDR1 ENHRY, CDR2 SYGVKD. CDR3 residues: CAIKGFEQYF. CDR3 DNA: TGTGCCATCAAAGGGTTCGAGCAGTACTTC.

This clonotype was seen a few times. One end of the junction varies from germline; a read error may be responsible. The chain links TRBV7-2 to TRBJ1-3, with D unclear. This CDR3 contains 16 residues. The germline gives CDR1 SGHTA, CDR2 FQGNSA. The CDR3 DNA follows: TGCGCCAGCAGCCAAGCCGGCAGTGCACCTGGAAACACCATATATTTT. Translating it yields CASSQAGSAPGNTIYF.

The CDR3, as DNA: TGTGCCAGCAGCTTAGGTGGGACAAGGAGCTCCTACGAGCAGTACTTC. Translating gives CASSLGGTRSSYEQYF. V is TRBV7-9 and J is TRBJ2-7; a weak D match, TRBD1 (6 bases). The V gene's germline CDR1 is SEHNR and CDR2 FQNEAQ (reference sequence). V lost 1 base to trimming and J lost 0 bases, with 13 bases between them. This CDR3 region has 16 residues.

The rearrangement joins TRBV2 to TRBJ1-5; 10 nucleotides agree with TRBD1. V was clipped by 7 bases and J by 1 base; unmatched bases: 4. CDR1 and CDR2 from the germline V gene are SNHLY and FYNNEI. CDR3 size: 15 residues. The CDR3 sequence is CASIGQGGSNQPQHF. The CDR3 coding sequence is TGTGCCAGCATCGGACAGGGGGGAAGCAATCAGCCCCAGCATTTT.

This clonotype was picked up a small number of times. This chain connects TRBV2 to TRBJ2-7, with 13 bases identical to TRBD2. After removal of 8 bases from V and 9 bases from J, the junction contained 13 bases not matched to a gene. CDR1 and CDR2 (germline): SNHLY, FYNNEI. The CDR3 has 15 amino acids. The CDR3 spells CASRRSGLAGAGQYF. DNA for the CDR3: TGTGCCAGCCGTCGCTCCGGACTAGCGGGAGCGGGGCAGTACTTC. Combining the CDR3 with reference TRBV2 and TRBJ2-7 gives the whole variable domain EPEVTQTPSHQVTQMGQEVILRCVPISNHLYFYWYRQILGQKVEFLVSFYNNEISEKSEIFDDQFSVERPDGSNFTLKIRSTKLEDSAMYFCASRRSGLAGAGQYFGPGTRLTVT.